Detailed here is one TCR beta chain. PCR involved 60 Vbeta and 13 Jbeta primers. Data came from immunoSEQ multiplex PCR; TCRdb stores just in-frame clones and leaves some out. Here the sample spans around 120,000 clones, about four fifths being singletons. The record originates from a study of cytomegalovirus exposure and HLA in healthy donors. Overall study: An early release of data contained approximately 80 million unique TCRs, which came from HLA-typed donors.

Deletions cut 2 bases from V and 7 bases from J, with 18 bases between. Germline V gene sequence: CDR1 LNHDA, CDR2 SQIVND (reference sequence). This CDR3 region has 16 residues. Healthy bone marrow donors supplied every sample. The source of this sequence is a woman in her 30s in good health and CMV-seronegative. The chain uses TRBV19 and TRBJ1-5; D is possibly TRBD1 (6 bases). The material sequenced was PBMCs. This CDR3 is CASSIRAGEFHQPQHF. The CDR3 nucleotides are TGTGCCAGTAGTATACGGGCAGGGGAATTCCACCAGCCCCAGCATTTT.